What follows are 30 T cell receptor beta chains derived from one specimen sequenced in a study of Ad26.COV2.S vaccination and SARS-CoV-2 variants. As for treatment: around 19 received Ad26.COV2.S at low or high dose, single or two shots; about 5 received placebo; per-sample allocation not given. Each sample was drawn 63 days after the first injection (of vaccine or placebo). The data were produced by immunoSEQ multiplex PCR, yet TCRdb's version contains in-frame clones alone and is incomplete. The profile shows 450,000 to 550,000 clones, roughly nine tenths of them singletons. The source was peripheral blood, collected in a trial of Ad26.COV2.S vaccine versus placebo. The receptors originated from a person aged 18-65 years who received the Ad26.COV2.S COVID-19 vaccine or a placebo.

The chain has TRBV5-5 and TRBJ1-1; a weak D match, TRBD1 (6 bases). CDR1 SGHKS and CDR2 YYEKEE come from the germline V gene (reference sequence). CDR3 length: 14 amino acids. The V and J ends lost 0 bases and 6 bases respectively, with 12 bases between them. CDR3: CASSLAGAYSEAFF. CDR3 bases: TGTGCCAGCAGCTTGGCGGGGGCTTACTCTGAAGCTTTCTTT.

Only a few counts were recorded for this clone. V usage is TRBV28 and J usage is TRBJ1-6; D perhaps matches TRBD1 (6 bases). Trimming pared 5 bases from V and 6 bases from J, leaving 11 bases between. The length of the CDR3 is 14 residues. The germline gives CDR1 MDHEN, CDR2 SYDVKM. The CDR3 protein is CASSLTGGNSPLHF. CDR3 in DNA: TGTGCCAGCAGTCTGACAGGAGGTAATTCACCCCTCCACTTT.

This clone occurred once. The rearrangement links TRBV29-1 to TRBJ1-1, with unresolved D. Germline-derived CDR1 and CDR2 are SQVTM and ANQGSEA. The V end was cut by 6 bases, the J end by 7 bases, with 12 bases between. There are 11 residues in the CDR3. CDR3: CSVSPMVEAFF. CDR3 coding DNA: TGCAGCGTAAGCCCCATGGTTGAAGCTTTCTTT.

The rearrangement joins TRBV4-1 to TRBJ1-5; D remains ambiguous. The CDR3 length is 15 residues. Trimming took 0 bases from V and 3 from J, leaving 9 bases between them. Germline V gene lookup returns CDR1 MGHRA and CDR2 YSYEKL. The CDR3 DNA sequence: TGCGCCAGCAGCCAAGATACGGACCCCAATCAGCCCCAGCATTTT. Encoded protein: CASSQDTDPNQPQHF.

This chain links TRBV11-2 with TRBJ2-3, with TRBD1 as a possible D gene (5 bases). The V end was cut by 5 bases, the J end by 2 bases, with 14 bases between. The CDR3 is made up of 15 amino acids. In germline, CDR1 is SGHAT, CDR2 FQNNGV. CDR3 loop: CASSELDRITDTQYF. DNA for the CDR3: TGTGCCAGCAGCGAACTCGACAGAATCACAGATACGCAGTATTTT.

J is TRBJ2-5 and V is TRBV28, with unresolved D. The CDR3 contains 12 residues. Trimming left V 6 bases short and J 5 bases short, with 10 bases between. CDR1 is MDHEN, CDR2 SYDVKM, per germline. CDR3 amino acids: CASSFYRETQYF. For the CDR3, the DNA is TGTGCCAGCAGCTTCTACCGGGAGACCCAGTACTTC.

The chain is built from TRBV20-1 and TRBJ1-6; D perhaps matches TRBD1 (6 bases). Germline lookup yields CDR1 DFQATT and CDR2 SNEGSKA (reference sequence). V shed 3 bases and J shed 9 bases, with 12 bases lying between them. There are 13 residues in the CDR3. The CDR3 nucleotides read TGCAGTGCTAGTCAGGGGATCTTTTCACCCCTCCACTTT. Its protein product is CSASQGIFSPLHF.

The chain carries TRBV11-3 and TRBJ2-7, with D unclear. The CDR3 has 13 amino acids. V was cut by 3 bases and J by 2 bases, with 8 bases left in between. Germline lookup yields CDR1 SGHNT and CDR2 YENEEA. In DNA form, the CDR3 reads TGTGCCAGCAGCTTTACACGCGCCTACGAGCAGTACGTC. Its translation: CASSFTRAYEQYV.

This clone was detected only once. The chain joins TRBV6-1 to TRBJ2-3; 7 bases are shared with TRBD1. In germline, CDR1 is MNHNS, CDR2 SASEGT. This CDR3 has 13 amino acids. With 1 base clipped from V and 14 bases from J, the junction kept 9 bases outside the gene matches. The CDR3 DNA reads as TGTGCCAGCAGTGAAGGGAATCGGGACAGCGGGTATTTT. Amino acids: CASSEGNRDSGYF.

This clone was counted a single time. The V gene is TRBV7-9, the J gene TRBJ1-2, with unresolved D. From germline, CDR1 is SEHNR and CDR2 FQNEAQ (reference sequence). The length of the CDR3 is 11 residues. Trimming stripped 3 bases from V and 6 bases from J, with 5 bases between. The CDR3 spells CASSFRDGYTF. The DNA of the CDR3 is TGTGCCAGCAGCTTTAGAGATGGCTACACCTTC.

The rearrangement links TRBV2 to TRBJ2-1, with 8 positions matching TRBD1. Germline values: CDR1 SNHLY, CDR2 FYNNEI. After removal of 5 bases from V and 4 bases from J, the junction contained 7 bases not matched to a gene. The CDR3 contains 15 residues. CDR3 region: CASSSPGQEYNEQFF. CDR3 nucleotides: TGTGCCAGCAGTTCCCCGGGACAGGAATACAATGAGCAGTTCTTC.

The genes are TRBV28 and TRBJ2-2; a possible D gene is TRBD2 (6 bases). V was clipped by 5 bases and J by 3 bases, with 10 bases between them. CDR1 and CDR2 (germline): MDHEN, SYDVKM. The CDR3 runs to 14 residues. CDR3 coding DNA: TGTGCCAGCAGTGTGTGGGGGGACACCGGGGAGCTGTTTTTT. It codes for CASSVWGDTGELFF.

This clone was recorded only once. The chain combines TRBV28 with TRBJ2-5; 11 bases line up with TRBD2. The CDR3 consists of 17 residues. Germline assignment: CDR1 MDHEN and CDR2 SYDVKM. The trim removed 3 bases at V and 5 bases at J, leaving 11 bases unmatched. The CDR3 spells CASSLELAGALRETQYF. Written as DNA, the CDR3 is TGTGCCAGCAGTTTGGAACTAGCGGGGGCTCTGAGGGAGACCCAGTACTTC.

The V gene is TRBV5-1, the J gene TRBJ1-1, with 8 bases aligning to TRBD1. The CDR3 has 13 amino acids. Germline V gene lookup returns CDR1 SGHRS and CDR2 YFSETQ. V shed 4 bases and J 4 bases; nucleotides not matched to a gene: 3. CDR3 nucleotides: TGCGCCAGCAGCCAGGGACAGGCCACTGAAGCTTTCTTT. Translating it yields CASSQGQATEAFF.

This chain joins TRBV7-6 and TRBJ2-5, with D perhaps being TRBD1 or TRBD2 (5 bases each). The germline CDR1 and CDR2 sequences are SGHVS and FNYEAQ. CDR3 size: 17 residues. The germline V and J ends were trimmed by 5 bases and 2 bases, with 21 bases remaining between them. CDR3 residues: CASSPQTRGRWQETQYF. In DNA, the CDR3 is TGTGCCAGCAGCCCCCAAACTAGGGGAAGGTGGCAAGAGACCCAGTACTTC.

This chain joins TRBV6-2 or TRBV6-3 and TRBJ1-2; D uncertain. Trimming took off 4 bases at V and 4 bases at J, with 13 bases between the two ends. This CDR3 region has 14 residues. Germline CDR1 reads MNHEY; CDR2 reads SVGEGT. The chain's CDR3 is CASSSLIYIYGYTF. DNA of the CDR3: TGTGCCAGCAGTTCTCTCATCTATATCTATGGCTACACCTTC.

The chain carries TRBV4-3 and TRBJ1-4; tentative D call: TRBD1 (5 bases). The germline V gene encodes CDR1 LGHNA and CDR2 YSLEER. V lost 4 bases to trimming and J lost 4 bases, with 13 bases between them. The CDR3 length is 15 residues. In nucleotides, the CDR3 is TGCGCCAGCAGCCCCATTCCAGGGCGTAATGAAAAACTGTTTTTT. Translated: CASSPIPGRNEKLFF.

This clone was picked up a small number of times. The V and J genes are TRBV5-8 and TRBJ1-6; TRBD1 might be the D (6 bases). Germline assignment: CDR1 SGHTS and CDR2 YDEGEE. The CDR3 spans 16 residues. Trimming removed 4 bases at V and 7 bases at J, with 18 bases between. In DNA, the CDR3 is TGTGCCAGCAGCCTGCCCGGCGGGACAAGAAATTCACCCCTCCACTTT. Its translation: CASSLPGGTRNSPLHF.

V and J are TRBV28 and TRBJ2-5, with D perhaps being TRBD1 or TRBD2 (5 bases each). The V gene lost 9 bases and the J gene lost 5 bases, with 28 bases spanning the gap. The CDR3 covers 17 residues. Germline CDR1 MDHEN, CDR2 SYDVKM. As DNA, the CDR3 is TGTGCCAGTCGATCCTGGCCCCTGGGGACGGCTGGTGAGACCCAGTACTTC. Translating gives CASRSWPLGTAGETQYF.

Regarding this clone: The junction differs from germline at one of its ends, possibly a read error. V and J are TRBV6-2 or TRBV6-3 and TRBJ2-1, with D tentatively TRBD2 (5 bases). This CDR3 has 16 amino acids. The germline V gene encodes CDR1 MNHEY and CDR2 SVGEGT. In DNA, the CDR3 is TGTGCCAGCAGCTACTCGGCGGGTGACTCCTACAATGAGCAGTTCTTC. Protein sequence: CASSYSAGDSYNEQFF.

In this sample, this clone turned up once. V gene TRBV9 combines with J gene TRBJ2-2, with 8 bases that match TRBD1. This CDR3 comprises 16 residues. J was trimmed by 1 base and V by 3 bases; bases with no gene match: 5. Germline lookup yields CDR1 SGDLS and CDR2 YYNGEE. CDR3 DNA sequence: TGTGCCAGCAGCGGAATGGGACAGGTGAACACCGGGGAGCTGTTTTTT. This sequence encodes CASSGMGQVNTGELFF.

The chain links TRBV30 to TRBJ1-5; TRBD1 aligns across 7 bases. V dropped 1 base and J dropped 7; count of bases not matched to a gene: 7. The V gene's germline CDR1 is GTSNPN and CDR2 SVGIG (reference sequence). This CDR3 contains 14 residues. CDR3 DNA: TGTGCCTGGAGTGCCCTAGGGGGCGGACAGCCCCAGCATTTT. As protein: CAWSALGGGQPQHF.

The chain uses TRBV5-5 and TRBJ2-3; D is ambiguous. The CDR3 is made up of 14 amino acids. Between the trimmed V and J ends, which lost 0 bases and 2 bases, there was a span of 7 bases. From germline, CDR1 is SGHKS and CDR2 YYEKEE (reference sequence). CDR3 sequence: CASSLAVPTDTQYF. The CDR3 region has the DNA TGTGCCAGCAGCTTGGCGGTACCCACAGATACGCAGTATTTT.

The count of this clone is one. The chain links TRBV6-5 to TRBJ2-3; 11 bases line up with TRBD2. This CDR3 spans 15 amino acids. Unmatched junction bases numbered 10, after V lost 5 bases and J lost 9 bases. CDR1 is MNHEY, CDR2 SVGAGI, per germline. The CDR3 DNA sequence: TGTGCCAGCAGTAAAACTAGCGGGGGCCCTATGACGCAGTATTTT. It codes for CASSKTSGGPMTQYF.

J is TRBJ2-7 and V is TRBV2, with D possibly TRBD1 on 5 matching bases. V gave up 1 base and J gave up 0 bases, with 13 bases separating them. Germline assignment: CDR1 SNHLY and CDR2 FYNNEI. This CDR3 has 16 amino acids. The CDR3 is CASSEVSVRGSYEQYF. The CDR3 bases are TGTGCCAGCAGTGAAGTATCGGTTAGGGGCTCCTACGAGCAGTACTTC.

This clone was found once. The chain has TRBV11-3 and TRBJ2-3; perhaps TRBD1 as D (6 bases). Germline loops: CDR1 SGHNT, CDR2 YENEEA. The CDR3 contains 14 residues. Deletions cut 5 bases from V and 6 bases from J, with 15 bases between. The CDR3 sequence: CASSQDSSLDTQYF. CDR3 nucleotides: TGTGCCAGCAGCCAGGACAGTAGCTTGGATACGCAGTATTTT.

This sequence joins TRBV4-3 and TRBJ1-5; D unclear. V shed 1 base and J shed 5 bases, with 12 bases lying between them. The CDR3 is 15 residues long. Germline values: CDR1 LGHNA, CDR2 YSLEER. The CDR3 DNA reads TGCGCCAGCAGCCAAGGTCCGGGTACTGATCAGCCCCAGCATTTT. Its translation is CASSQGPGTDQPQHF.

This clone was detected once. V and J are TRBV6-2 or TRBV6-3 and TRBJ2-7; D unclear. CDR1 is MNHEY and CDR2 is SVGEGT in the germline V gene. The CDR3 loop spans 15 amino acids. The V end was cut by 6 bases, the J end by 1 base, with 16 bases between. The CDR3 DNA follows: TGTGCCAGCAGCAACCCCCGAGGACGGTCCTACGAGCAGTACGTC. Translation gives CASSNPRGRSYEQYV.

The J gene is TRBJ1-1, the V gene TRBV10-3, with TRBD1 matching over 7 bases. This CDR3 spans 12 amino acids. With V trimmed by 8 bases and J by 6 bases, 6 bases remained unmatched. CDR1 and CDR2 (germline): ENHRY, SYGVKD. The CDR3 DNA is TGTGCCATCGGAGGGGGCCGGTCTGAAGCTTTCTTT. Residues: CAIGGGRSEAFF.

The V call is TRBV7-2, the J call TRBJ1-2; unclear D gene. Germline V lookup: CDR1 SGHTA, CDR2 FQGNSA. V lost 5 bases and J 8 bases, leaving 15 bases between the germline ends. CDR3 size: 13 residues. The CDR3 spells CASSRNMAGGYTF. The CDR3 DNA reads as TGTGCCAGCAGCCGAAATATGGCCGGCGGCTACACCTTC.